This T cell receptor (beta chain) was recorded in a study of response to subunit inactivated influenza vaccine. A single record per CDR3 protein comes from TCRdb applying MiXCR to the RT-PCR reads. Of some 570,000 distinct CDR3 sequences listed, roughly 10% are singletons. V was clipped by 6 bases and J by 1 base, with 8 bases between them. Per germline, CDR1 SQVTM and CDR2 ANQGSEA. The CDR3 is 12 residues long. These sequences were also reported in another study, on T cells expressing NK-cell markers. This second study says: As the method of synthesis, 5'RACE template switching with UMIs yielded TCR beta cDNA. What restricted sorting to alpha-beta TCR T cells in several experiments was an anti-gamma-delta TCR antibody. Expanded clones of NKG2C+ T cells had an unclear HCMV specificity.

Sequencing used PBMCs from blood, obtained on the day of vaccination. This receptor was identified in a man aged 50-59 years who received an inactivated influenza vaccine. The gene calls are TRBV29-1 and TRBJ2-3; D is possibly TRBD1 (5 bases). CDR3 DNA sequence: TGCAGCGTCCAGGGTGGCACAGATACGCAGTATTTT. Translated, it gives CSVQGGTDTQYF.